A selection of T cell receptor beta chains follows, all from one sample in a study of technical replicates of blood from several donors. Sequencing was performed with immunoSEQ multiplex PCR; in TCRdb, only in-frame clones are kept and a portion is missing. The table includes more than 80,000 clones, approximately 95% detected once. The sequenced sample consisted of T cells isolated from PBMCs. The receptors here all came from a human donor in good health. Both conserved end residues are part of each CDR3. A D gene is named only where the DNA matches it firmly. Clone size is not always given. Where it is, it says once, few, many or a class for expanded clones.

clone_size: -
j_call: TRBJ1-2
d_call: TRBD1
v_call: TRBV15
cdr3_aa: CATSRGDRALNYGYTF
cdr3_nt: TGTGCCACCAGCAGGGGGGACAGGGCCCTTAACTATGGCTACACCTTC

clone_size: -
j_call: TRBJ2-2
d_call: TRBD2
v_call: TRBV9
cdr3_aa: CASSGYSGGTGELFF
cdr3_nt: TGTGCCAGCAGCGGCTATAGCGGGGGCACCGGGGAGCTGTTTTTT

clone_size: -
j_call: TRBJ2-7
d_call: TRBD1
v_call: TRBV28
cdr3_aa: CASSPVPGQGSYF
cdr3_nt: TGTGCCAGCAGCCCTGTTCCGGGACAGGGGTCGTACTTC

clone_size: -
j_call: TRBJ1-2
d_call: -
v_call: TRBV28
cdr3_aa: CASSFGVLYGGYTF
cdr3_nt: TGTGCCAGCAGTTTTGGAGTACTCTATGGAGGCTACACCTTC

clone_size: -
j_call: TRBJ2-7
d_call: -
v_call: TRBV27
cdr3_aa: CASNAARSYEQYF
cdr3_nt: TGTGCCAGCAACGCGGCGAGATCCTACGAGCAGTACTTC

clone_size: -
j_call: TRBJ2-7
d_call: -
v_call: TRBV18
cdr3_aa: CASSPLRDSYEQYF
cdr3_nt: TGTGCCAGCTCACCACTCCGGGACTCCTACGAGCAGTACTTC

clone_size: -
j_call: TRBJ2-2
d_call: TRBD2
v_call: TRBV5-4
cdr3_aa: CASAGSSGKRYPGELFF
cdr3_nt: TGTGCCTCTGCTGGGTCTAGCGGGAAAAGGTATCCCGGGGAGCTGTTTTTT

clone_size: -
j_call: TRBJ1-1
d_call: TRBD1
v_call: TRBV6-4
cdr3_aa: CASSDTGQPGTEAFF
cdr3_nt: TGTGCCAGCAGTGACACGGGACAGCCAGGCACTGAAGCTTTCTTT

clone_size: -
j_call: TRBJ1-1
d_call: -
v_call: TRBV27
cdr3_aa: CASSFYQWGVTRKLNTEAFF
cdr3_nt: TGTGCCAGCAGTTTCTATCAGTGGGGCGTTACCCGAAAACTGAACACTGAAGCTTTCTTT

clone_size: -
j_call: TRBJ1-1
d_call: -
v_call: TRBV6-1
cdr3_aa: CASSSVGEGTEAFF
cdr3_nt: TGTGCCAGCAGTTCTGTAGGGGAGGGGACTGAAGCTTTCTTT

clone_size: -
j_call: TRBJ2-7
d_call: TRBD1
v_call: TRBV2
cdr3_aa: CASSAIGQGDYEQYF
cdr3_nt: TGTGCCAGCAGTGCTATTGGACAGGGAGACTACGAGCAGTACTTC

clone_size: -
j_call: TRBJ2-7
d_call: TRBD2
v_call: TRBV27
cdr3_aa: CASSFGGRSYEQYF
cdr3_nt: TGTGCCAGCAGTTTTGGCGGGAGGTCTTACGAGCAGTACTTC

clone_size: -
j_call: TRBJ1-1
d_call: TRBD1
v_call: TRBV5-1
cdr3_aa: CASSRDRGNTEAFF
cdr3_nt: TGCGCCAGCAGCAGGGACAGGGGAAACACTGAAGCTTTCTTT

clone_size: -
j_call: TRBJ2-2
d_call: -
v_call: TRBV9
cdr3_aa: CASSITTSPNTGELFF
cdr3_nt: TGTGCCAGCAGCATAACTACCAGCCCTAACACCGGGGAGCTGTTTTTT

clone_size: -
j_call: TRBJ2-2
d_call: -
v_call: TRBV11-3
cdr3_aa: CASSDRSYYWAGELFF
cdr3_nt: TGTGCCAGCAGCGACAGATCATATTATTGGGCCGGGGAGCTGTTTTTT

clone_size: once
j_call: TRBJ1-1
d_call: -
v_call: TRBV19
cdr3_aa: CASSISTRNTEAFF
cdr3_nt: TGTGCCAGTAGTATTTCAACTCGGAACACTGAAGCTTTCTTT

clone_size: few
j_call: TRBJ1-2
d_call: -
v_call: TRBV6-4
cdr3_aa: CASSDSAGYGYTF
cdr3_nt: TGTGCCAGCAGTGACTCAGCAGGTTATGGCTACACCTTC

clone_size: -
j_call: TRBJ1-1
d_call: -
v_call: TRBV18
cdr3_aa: CASSPPRLATNTEAFF
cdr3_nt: TGTGCCAGCTCACCACCGCGGTTAGCCACGAACACTGAAGCTTTCTTT

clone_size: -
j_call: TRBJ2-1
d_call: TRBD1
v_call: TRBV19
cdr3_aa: CASSHRGLNEQFF
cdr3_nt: TGTGCCAGTTCACACAGGGGGCTCAATGAGCAGTTCTTC

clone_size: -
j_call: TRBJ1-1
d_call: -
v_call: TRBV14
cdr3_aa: CASSQEAGGSTEAFF
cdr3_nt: TGTGCCAGCAGCCAAGAGGCAGGTGGATCGACTGAAGCTTTCTTT

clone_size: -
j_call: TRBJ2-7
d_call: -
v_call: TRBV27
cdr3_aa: CASSQNTATFSYEQYF
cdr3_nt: TGTGCCAGCAGTCAGAATACAGCTACCTTCTCCTACGAGCAGTACTTC

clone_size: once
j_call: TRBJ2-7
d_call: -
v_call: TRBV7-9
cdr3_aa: CASSALAPYEQYF
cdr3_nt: TGTGCCAGCAGCGCCCTAGCTCCCTACGAGCAGTACTTC